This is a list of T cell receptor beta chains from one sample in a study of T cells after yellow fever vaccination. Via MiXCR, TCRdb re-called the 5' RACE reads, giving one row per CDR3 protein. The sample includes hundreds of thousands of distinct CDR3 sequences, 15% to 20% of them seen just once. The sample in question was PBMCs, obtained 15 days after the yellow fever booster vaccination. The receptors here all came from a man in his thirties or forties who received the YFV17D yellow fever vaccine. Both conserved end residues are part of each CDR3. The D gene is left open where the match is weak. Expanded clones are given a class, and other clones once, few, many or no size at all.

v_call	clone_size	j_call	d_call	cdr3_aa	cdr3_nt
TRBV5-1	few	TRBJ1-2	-	CASSLEQARVGYGYTF	TGCGCCAGCAGCTTGGAACAGGCCAGAGTTGGCTATGGCTACACCTTC
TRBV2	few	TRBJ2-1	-	CASKTGLNEQFF	TGTGCCAGCAAAACGGGACTCAATGAGCAGTTCTTC
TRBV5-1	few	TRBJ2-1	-	CASSSGRERNEQFF	TGCGCCAGCAGCAGCGGAAGGGAGCGCAATGAGCAGTTCTTC
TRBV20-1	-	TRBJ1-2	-	CSGGGSPSGGGYTF	TGCAGTGGAGGGGGGTCCCCCTCCGGGGGAGGCTACACCTTC
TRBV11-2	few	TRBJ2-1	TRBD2	CASSLRAGGSDEQFF	TGTGCCAGCAGCTTAAGAGCGGGAGGGTCGGATGAGCAGTTCTTC
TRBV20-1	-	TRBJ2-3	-	CSVPITDTQYF	TGCAGTGTGCCAATCACAGATACGCAGTATTTT
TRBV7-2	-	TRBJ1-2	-	CASSSHDSYYGYTF	TGTGCCAGCAGCTCGCATGACAGTTACTATGGCTACACCTTC
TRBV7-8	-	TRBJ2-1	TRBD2	CASRGGRYNEQFF	TGTGCCAGCAGGGGCGGGAGGTATAATGAGCAGTTCTTC
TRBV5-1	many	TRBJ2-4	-	CASRDLAKNIQYF	TGCGCCAGCAGGGACCTAGCCAAAAACATTCAGTACTTC
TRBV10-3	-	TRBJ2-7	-	CAISGGRASYEQYF	TGTGCCATCAGTGGGGGCCGGGCCTCCTACGAGCAGTACTTC
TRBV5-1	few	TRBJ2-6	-	CASSLEGLGANVLTF	TGCGCCAGCAGCTTGGAGGGTCTTGGGGCCAACGTCCTGACTTTC
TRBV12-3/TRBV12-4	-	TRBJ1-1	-	CASSSTRMNTEAFF	TGTGCCAGCAGTTCGACACGTATGAACACTGAAGCTTTCTTT
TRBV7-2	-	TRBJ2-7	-	CASSLRSPGGSYEQYF	TGTGCCAGCAGCTTAAGGAGCCCCGGTGGCTCCTACGAGCAGTACTTC
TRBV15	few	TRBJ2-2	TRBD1	CATRWTGNNAGELFF	TGTGCCACCAGATGGACAGGAAACAATGCCGGGGAGCTGTTTTTT
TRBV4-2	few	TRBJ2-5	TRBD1	CASSHGDRGGFETQYF	TGTGCCAGCAGCCATGGAGACAGGGGGGGATTTGAGACCCAGTACTTC
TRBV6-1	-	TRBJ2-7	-	CASSPTETYEQYF	TGTGCCAGCAGCCCCACTGAGACCTACGAGCAGTACTTC
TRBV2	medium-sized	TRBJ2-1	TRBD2	CASTSGLAGGPNNEQFF	TGTGCCAGCACTTCGGGACTAGCGGGAGGACCTAACAATGAGCAGTTCTTC
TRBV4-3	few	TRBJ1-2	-	CASSQDSGAGYTF	TGCGCCAGCAGCCAAGATTCGGGGGCTGGCTACACCTTC
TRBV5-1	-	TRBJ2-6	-	CASSLQLAGANVLTF	TGCGCCAGCAGCTTGCAACTAGCTGGGGCCAACGTCCTGACTTTC
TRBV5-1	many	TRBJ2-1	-	CASSSGLAYNEQFF	TGTGCCAGCAGCTCCGGGCTAGCCTACAATGAGCAGTTCTTC
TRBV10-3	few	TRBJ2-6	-	CAIAPEAGANVLTF	TGTGCCATCGCCCCGGAGGCTGGGGCCAACGTCCTGACTTTC
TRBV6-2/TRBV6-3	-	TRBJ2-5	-	CASSYVALETQYF	TGTGCCAGCAGTTACGTCGCCTTAGAGACCCAGTACTTC
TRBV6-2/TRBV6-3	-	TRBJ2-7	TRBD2	CASRTSGIDEQYF	TGTGCCAGCCGGACTAGCGGAATAGACGAGCAGTACTTC
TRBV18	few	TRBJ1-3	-	CASSVTESSGNTIYF	TGTGCCAGCTCCGTAACTGAAAGCTCTGGAAACACCATATATTTT
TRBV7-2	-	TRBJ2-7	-	CASSPTGNEQYF	TGTGCCAGCAGCCCCACGGGGAACGAGCAGTACTTC
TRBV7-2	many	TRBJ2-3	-	CASSSTTDTQYF	TGTGCCAGCAGCTCCACCACAGATACGCAGTATTTT
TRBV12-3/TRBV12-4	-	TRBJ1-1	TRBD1	CASSPGRPGQGGHTEAFF	TGTGCCAGCAGTCCCGGGAGGCCGGGACAGGGGGGTCACACTGAAGCTTTCTTT
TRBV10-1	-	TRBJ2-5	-	CASSVSTAQETQYF	TGCGCCAGCAGTGTATCGACGGCTCAAGAGACCCAGTACTTC
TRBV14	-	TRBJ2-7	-	CASSPVLGFYEQYF	TGTGCCAGCAGCCCGGTTTTAGGGTTCTACGAGCAGTACTTC